The 15 T cell receptor beta chains below were found in one sample sequenced in a study of cytomegalovirus exposure and HLA in healthy donors. With 60 Vbeta and 13 Jbeta primers, the PCR was carried out. Method: immunoSEQ multiplex PCR; TCRdb's copy keeps in-frame clones and lacks some. Counted here are about 67,000 clones, 65% to 70% occurring once; the ten biggest clones make up under 2.5%. The sample taken for sequencing was PBMCs. These receptors all come from a woman in her twenties or thirties in good health and CMV-seronegative.

The sample holds a few counts of this clone. V gene TRBV9 combines with J gene TRBJ2-1, with TRBD1 identical over 8 bases. The CDR3 length is 13 residues. The J segment lost 7 bases and the V segment lost 0 bases, leaving 0 bases of the junction unmatched. Per the germline V gene, CDR1 is SGDLS and CDR2 is YYNGEE. CDR3 nucleotide sequence: TGTGCCAGCAGCGTAGACAGGGGGAATGAGCAGTTCTTC. Protein: CASSVDRGNEQFF.

The V and J genes are TRBV5-5 and TRBJ1-2, with TRBD1 matching 7 bases. With 6 bases clipped from V and 6 bases from J, the junction kept 11 bases outside the gene matches. The CDR3 contains 14 residues. The germline V gene has CDR1 SGHKS and CDR2 YYEKEE (reference sequence). The CDR3 DNA reads as TGTGCCAGCACCGATACTACAGGGGTCGATGGCTACACCTTC. As protein: CASTDTTGVDGYTF.

The table lists this clone with a count of one. V is TRBV7-9 and J is TRBJ2-2; the D gene is possibly TRBD1 (5 bases). V was shortened by 5 bases and J by 5 bases, with 12 bases between the two germline ends. CDR1 SEHNR and CDR2 FQNEAQ come from the germline V gene (reference sequence). This CDR3 is 14 amino acids long. Here the CDR3 reads CASSPRVGTGELFF. CDR3 DNA sequence: TGTGCCAGCAGCCCCAGGGTGGGAACCGGGGAGCTGTTTTTT.

A few counts support this clone. The J gene is TRBJ2-7, the V gene TRBV19; maybe TRBD1 (6 bases). There are 13 residues in the CDR3. Trimming took off 3 bases at V and 6 bases at J, with 12 bases between the two ends. Germline CDR1 is LNHDA and CDR2 is SQIVND (reference sequence). CDR3 amino acids: CASSIQGKGEQYF. The DNA for the CDR3 is TGTGCCAGTAGTATCCAGGGGAAGGGCGAGCAGTACTTC.

A few counts support this clone. The gene calls are TRBV4-3 and TRBJ2-1, with 8 bases identical to TRBD2. The CDR3 is made up of 18 amino acids. From germline, CDR1 is LGHNA and CDR2 YSLEER. V lost 0 bases and J lost 3; bases outside the gene matches: 10. The CDR3 DNA sequence: TGCGCCAGCAGCCAAGAAGTCACGCGGGGGGCTCTCTACAATGAGCAGTTCTTC. It specifies CASSQEVTRGALYNEQFF.

This clone was seen more than once but under ten times. V usage is TRBV30 and J usage is TRBJ1-2; 7 nucleotides align to TRBD1. The CDR3 runs 13 residues. CDR1 GTSNPN and CDR2 SVGIG come from the germline V gene (reference sequence). J gave up 4 bases and V 5 bases, and 7 bases lay outside the gene matches. The DNA of the CDR3 is TGTGCCTGGGACACCAGGGGGGTCTATGGCTACACCTTC. Its translation: CAWDTRGVYGYTF.

The chain links TRBV27 to TRBJ2-1; 8 positions agree with TRBD2. V lost 4 bases, J lost 6 bases, and 14 bases stayed unmatched. The CDR3 has 17 residues. CDR1 is MNHEY and CDR2 is SMNVEV in the germline V gene (reference sequence). The CDR3 loop is CASSSREWGAGGNEQFF. As DNA, the CDR3 is TGTGCCAGCAGTTCCCGAGAATGGGGGGCGGGAGGCAATGAGCAGTTCTTC.

The table lists this clone with a count of one. The chain has TRBV5-1 and TRBJ1-2; unclear D gene. V lost 5 bases to trimming and J lost 2 bases, with 19 bases between them. The CDR3 has 16 amino acids. Germline CDR1 is SGHRS and CDR2 is YFSETQ. CDR3 nucleotide sequence: TGCGCCAGCAGACAGACCCCAACCGCCTTAAACTATGGCTACACCTTC. As protein: CASRQTPTALNYGYTF.

The chain couples TRBV19 to TRBJ1-4, with 8 bases fitting TRBD1. The germline V gene has CDR1 LNHDA and CDR2 SQIVND (reference sequence). V shed 6 bases and J 7 bases; nucleotides not matched to a gene: 7. CDR3 length: 14 residues. CDR3 residues: CASRLGQEVEKLFF. The CDR3, as DNA: TGTGCCAGTAGGTTGGGACAGGAGGTTGAAAAACTGTTTTTT.

The chain employs TRBV6-6 and TRBJ1-2; 10 bases agree with TRBD1. With V trimmed by 6 bases and J by 4 bases, 5 bases remained unmatched. The CDR3 extends over 14 amino acids. CDR1 is MNHNY and CDR2 is SVGAGI in the germline V gene (reference sequence). CDR3: CASSSTGGSYGYTF. In nucleotides, the CDR3 is TGTGCCAGCAGCTCGACAGGGGGCTCCTATGGCTACACCTTC.

The chain links TRBV10-2 to TRBJ2-7; possibly TRBD1 for D (6 bases). The CDR3 extends over 15 amino acids. Trimming left V 3 bases short and J 0 bases short, with 12 bases between. Germline V CDR1 and CDR2: WSHSY, SAAADI. For the CDR3, the DNA is TGCGCCAGCAGTGAACAGACAGGATTCTCCTACGAGCAGTACTTC. Translated, it gives CASSEQTGFSYEQYF.

This clone is a singleton in its sample. J is TRBJ1-4 and V is TRBV27; tentatively, D is TRBD1 (6 bases). The germline V gene has CDR1 MNHEY and CDR2 SMNVEV (reference sequence). The V and J ends lost 5 bases and 4 bases respectively, with 14 bases between them. The CDR3 contains 15 residues. CDR3 loop: CASSHREGGNEKLFF. CDR3 in DNA: TGTGCCAGCAGTCACAGGGAAGGGGGTAATGAAAAACTGTTTTTT.

As regards this clone: One junction end does not reproduce the germline sequence, and a read error may be involved. The chain uses TRBV7-2 and TRBJ2-7, with 10 bases aligning to TRBD2. This CDR3 is 14 amino acids long. Germline CDR1 is SGHTA and CDR2 is FQGNSA. For the CDR3, the DNA is TGTGCCAGCAGCCATGAACCCGGGACTAGCGAGACTAACTTC. This codes for CASSHEPGTSETNF. Filled out from reference TRBV7-2 and TRBJ2-7, the complete variable domain reads GAGVSQSPSNKVTEKGKDVELRCDPISGHTALYWYRQSLGQGLEFLIYFQGNSAPDKSGLPSDRFSAERTGGSVSTLTIQRTQQEDSAVYLCASSHEPGTSETNFGPGTRLTVT.

The J gene is TRBJ1-2, the V gene TRBV5-5; D is ambiguous. Trimming removed 0 bases from V and 4 bases from J, with 7 bases in between. Looked up from germline, CDR1 is SGHKS and CDR2 is YYEKEE (reference sequence). CDR3 length equals 13 residues. CDR3 loop: CASSLDSFYGYTF. CDR3 bases: TGTGCCAGCAGCTTGGACAGCTTCTATGGCTACACCTTC.

This CDR3 reads CSVGGGGEGTQYF. CDR3 bases: TGCAGCGTTGGGGGTGGGGGGGAAGGGACCCAGTACTTC. The rearrangement uses TRBV29-1 and TRBJ2-5, with 7 bases fitting TRBD2. In germline, CDR1 is SQVTM, CDR2 ANQGSEA. This CDR3 contains 13 residues. Trimming at V came to 4 bases and at J to 7 bases, leaving 9 bases not matched to a gene.